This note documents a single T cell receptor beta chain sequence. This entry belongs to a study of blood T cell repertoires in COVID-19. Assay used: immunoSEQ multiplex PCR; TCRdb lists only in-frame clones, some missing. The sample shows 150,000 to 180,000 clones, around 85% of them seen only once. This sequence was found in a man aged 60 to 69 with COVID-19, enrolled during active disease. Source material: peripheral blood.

The CDR3 nucleotides are TGTGCCAGCAGTGTACTAGCGAGGTACAATGAGCAGTTCTTC. It encodes CASSVLARYNEQFF. The chain has TRBV6-2 or TRBV6-3 and TRBJ2-1; 7 bases are shared with TRBD2. This CDR3 is built from 14 residues. The J segment lost 4 bases and the V segment lost 5 bases, leaving 5 bases of the junction unmatched. Germline loops: CDR1 MNHEY, CDR2 SVGEGT.